The TCR beta chain under discussion was sequenced for a study of identical twins. This CDR3 is built from 12 residues. CDR1 is KGHDR, CDR2 SFDVKD, per germline. Trimming took 5 bases from V and 12 from J, leaving 13 bases between them. Via MiXCR, TCRdb re-called the 5' RACE reads, giving one row per CDR3 protein. The sample consists of 1.5 million to 2 million distinct CDR3 sequences, around 33% of them appearing once. This receptor was taken from a newborn girl in good health. Source material: cord blood. The V gene is TRBV24-1, the J gene TRBJ2-1; TRBD2 might be the D (6 bases). CDR3 sequence (DNA): TGTGCCACCAGTGCCCTGGGAGGTAGGCAGTTCTTC. The encoded protein is CATSALGGRQFF.